This T cell receptor (beta chain) was recovered during a study of cytomegalovirus exposure and HLA in healthy donors. Study conclusions and caveats: Cytomegalovirus association was assigned to about 150 TCR beta chains.

A word on this clone: What it recognizes is unknown.

Primers included in the PCR were 60 Vbeta and 13 Jbeta primers. The assay was immunoSEQ multiplex PCR, and TCRdb's table has in-frame clones only and misses some. The table shows 35,000 to 45,000 clones, with roughly 69% occurring only once. The length of the CDR3 is 15 residues. The germline V gene has CDR1 LNHNV and CDR2 YYDKDF (reference sequence). V lost 0 bases, J lost 3 bases, and 3 bases stayed unmatched. The sequencing input was PBMCs. The chain uses TRBV15 and TRBJ2-7, with TRBD1 matching over 9 bases. The sequence was collected from a man aged 25 to 45 in good health and CMV-seronegative. The CDR3 loop is CATSRDLGQGYEQYF. For the CDR3, the DNA is TGTGCCACCAGCAGAGATCTGGGACAGGGCTACGAGCAGTACTTC.